The T cell receptor beta chain under discussion was sequenced for a study of shared clonotypes between healthy human individuals. CDR3 length equals 12 residues. The V and J ends lost 2 bases and 7 bases respectively, with 6 bases between them. Germline CDR1 is SGHDT and CDR2 is YYEEEE. The repertoire was sequenced with immunoSEQ multiplex PCR; TCRdb's copy has only in-frame clones and lacks some. Seen here are roughly 1,500,000 clones, roughly 98.5% observed once, and the top ten hold about 0.34%. This clonotype originated in a man under 40 in good health. Sequences were obtained from naive CD4+ T cells sorted from blood. Subset: CD45RA+ positively selected. This chain joins TRBV5-6 and TRBJ2-2; D unresolved. CDR3 DNA: TGTGCCAGCAGCTTCATGGGCGGGGAGCTGTTTTTT. Protein sequence: CASSFMGGELFF.